This T cell receptor (beta chain) was identified during a study of spatial heterogeneity in lung cancer. At the level of the study: The study observed each unique TCR and UMI combination more than ten times on average in raw reads. Points from the study as a whole: At tumor resection, ubiquitous expanded TCRs were detected in blood more often than later.

This clonotype was seen a few times. What it recognizes is unknown. TCRdb reanalysed the 5' RACE reads using MiXCR and keeps one entry per CDR3 protein. The data contain around 26,000 distinct CDR3 sequences, approximately 7% of them singletons. Time point described: sample taken at primary tumor resection. Researchers sequenced whole RNA taken from tumor, nontumor lung or frozen PBMC without sorting. The donor group consisted of roughly 70 patients who had untreated, early-stage non-small cell lung cancer. The TCR was taken from a male donor with early-stage non-small cell lung cancer. This specimen was PBMCs, taken at surgery.

CDR3 sequence reads: CSVRDRGYTEAFF. The CDR3 DNA follows: TGCAGCGTTAGGGACAGGGGATATACTGAAGCTTTCTTT. The V gene is TRBV29-1, the J gene TRBJ1-1; 10 bases map to TRBD1. Germline V lookup: CDR1 SQVTM, CDR2 ANQGSEA. CDR3 length equals 13 residues. J lost 5 bases, V lost 5 bases, and 5 bases had no gene match.